The 17 T cell receptor beta chains reported below all come from one sample, sequenced in a study of Graves' ophthalmopathy and Graves' hyperthyroidism. RNA transcripts were the template, and TCR beta CDR3 regions were amplified from them. HTBI primers served in a first-round RT-PCR, which a second-round multiplex PCR followed. MiXCR was run by TCRdb on the multiplex PCR reads, yielding one entry per CDR3 protein. The table shows about 230,000 distinct CDR3 sequences, with less than 55% occurring only once. Sequenced input: peripheral blood. The receptor source for this set is an adult man with Graves' ophthalmopathy.

This clonotype was counted only a few times. The chain employs TRBV7-2 and TRBJ2-2, with 9 bases lining up with TRBD1. Losses at the gene ends were 6 bases for V and 2 bases for J; bases not matched to a gene: 4. The germline V gene has CDR1 SGHTA and CDR2 FQGNSA. The CDR3 spans 15 residues. CDR3 sequence (DNA): TGTGCCAGCAGACTAACAGGGGGCAACACCGGGGAGCTGTTTTTT. This sequence encodes CASRLTGGNTGELFF.

The chain combines TRBV20-1 with TRBJ1-6, with D possibly matching TRBD1 (6 bases). The V gene's germline CDR1 is DFQATT and CDR2 SNEGSKA (reference sequence). V shed 3 bases and J shed 10 bases, with 16 bases lying between them. The CDR3 consists of 14 residues. CDR3 protein: CSARVSQGYSPLHF. In DNA form, the CDR3 reads TGCAGTGCTAGGGTGTCGCAGGGGTACTCACCCCTCCACTTT.

V gene TRBV29-1 combines with J gene TRBJ1-1; D is undetermined. Trimming removed 8 bases from V and 0 bases from J, with 19 bases in between. Germline CDR1 SQVTM, CDR2 ANQGSEA. The CDR3 is made up of 15 amino acids. The CDR3 loop is CSSPSFAGVNTEAFF. CDR3 in DNA: TGCAGCTCACCGTCCTTTGCCGGGGTGAACACTGAAGCTTTCTTT.

The chain combines TRBV19 with TRBJ1-1; D not certain. Germline-derived CDR1 and CDR2 are LNHDA and SQIVND (reference sequence). The V gene lost 0 bases and the J gene lost 7 bases, with 6 bases spanning the gap. The CDR3 totals 12 residues. The CDR3 protein is CASSIERNEAFF. The CDR3 DNA reads TGTGCCAGTAGTATAGAAAGGAATGAAGCTTTCTTT.

The rearrangement uses TRBV7-9 and TRBJ1-1; unclear D gene. Deletions cut 1 base from V and 6 bases from J, with 9 bases between. Germline V lookup: CDR1 SEHNR, CDR2 FQNEAQ (reference sequence). The CDR3 runs 13 residues. DNA of the CDR3: TGTGCCAGCAGCTTAGGGGGAAACGCTGAAGCTTTCTTT. It codes for CASSLGGNAEAFF.

In its sample, this clonotype was seen a few times. The gene calls are TRBV20-1 and TRBJ2-7, with a weak D call TRBD2 (6 bases). The CDR3 has 12 residues. Germline loops: CDR1 DFQATT, CDR2 SNEGSKA (reference sequence). V was clipped by 3 bases and J by 4 bases, with 10 bases between them. Written as DNA, the CDR3 is TGCAGTGCTAGCAGGGACTTTTACGAGCAGTACTTC. Translating gives CSASRDFYEQYF.

V and J are TRBV7-2 and TRBJ2-2, with 9 bases aligning to TRBD1. J lost 4 bases, V lost 3 bases, and 6 bases had no gene match. This CDR3 contains 16 residues. Germline V lookup: CDR1 SGHTA, CDR2 FQGNSA. The CDR3 DNA is TGTGCCAGCAGCTTTGGGACAGGGACGCGCACCGGGGAGCTGTTTTTT. Translated: CASSFGTGTRTGELFF.

This chain uses TRBV5-5 with TRBJ1-2; maybe TRBD1 (5 bases). The CDR3 runs 16 residues. Germline lookup yields CDR1 SGHKS and CDR2 YYEKEE (reference sequence). Trimming stripped 4 bases from V and 3 bases from J, with 19 bases between. The CDR3 is CASSQTGGEVDYGYTF. Here the CDR3 DNA reads TGTGCCAGCAGCCAAACCGGGGGGGAAGTGGACTATGGCTACACCTTC. Full variable domain (rest looked up from reference TRBV5-5 and TRBJ1-2): DAGVTQSPTHLIKTRGQQVTLRCSPISGHKSVSWYQQVLGQGPQFIFQYYEKEERGRGNFPDRFSARQFPNYSSELNVNALLLGDSALYLCASSQTGGEVDYGYTFGSGTRLTVV.

The gene calls are TRBV20-1 and TRBJ1-3; 8 nucleotides line up with TRBD1. The CDR3 has 13 amino acids. Germline CDR1 and CDR2: DFQATT and SNEGSKA (reference sequence). Trimming took 4 bases from V and 2 from J; bases not matched to a gene: 1. CDR3 sequence reads: CSAMTGAGNTIYF. CDR3 nucleotides: TGCAGTGCTATGACAGGGGCTGGAAACACCATATATTTT.

This clonotype was seen once. The chain combines TRBV28 with TRBJ1-1, with TRBD1 identical over 7 bases. The J segment lost 12 bases and the V segment lost 8 bases, leaving 12 bases of the junction unmatched. The V gene's germline CDR1 is MDHEN and CDR2 SYDVKM. This CDR3 has 12 amino acids. The CDR3 coding sequence is TGTGCCAGCCGTAGGGACAGTAGGAGGCCTTTCTTT. Protein product: CASRRDSRRPFF.

Remarks on this clonotype: This clone may be a read error of a much larger clone one base away. Because the CDR3 is missing its conserved closing phenylalanine or tryptophan, this is likely a read error. The rearrangement uses TRBV12-3 or TRBV12-4 and TRBJ1-3; D gene ambiguous. V lost 7 bases to trimming and J lost 4 bases, with 11 bases between them. The CDR3 is made up of 13 amino acids. CDR3 in DNA: TGTGCCAGCACCCCCCTAGGGGGAAACACCATATATTCT. Its protein product is CASTPLGGNTIYS.

This clonotype was recorded a few times. The chain links TRBV24-1 to TRBJ2-7; TRBD1 agrees at 10 bases. The CDR3 is 17 residues long. Germline V gene sequence: CDR1 KGHDR, CDR2 SFDVKD. Unmatched junction bases numbered 11, after V lost 5 bases and J lost 2 bases. The CDR3 loop reads CATSARTGGSNPYEQYF. CDR3 nucleotide sequence: TGTGCCACCAGTGCGAGGACAGGGGGGTCCAACCCCTACGAGCAGTACTTC.

The J gene is TRBJ2-7, the V gene TRBV20-1; 8 nucleotides agree with TRBD2. The CDR3 spans 16 residues. Germline assignment: CDR1 DFQATT and CDR2 SNEGSKA (reference sequence). Losses at the gene ends were 0 bases for V and 1 base for J; bases not matched to a gene: 8. CDR3 coding DNA: TGCAGTGCTAGAGATAATCTCGGGGGGGGTTCCTACGAGCAGTACTTC. Its protein product is CSARDNLGGGSYEQYF.

A few counts support this clonotype. This chain's CDR3 is CASIDVRGTEAFF. The DNA of the CDR3 is TGTGCCAGCATCGACGTGCGGGGGACTGAAGCTTTCTTT. The chain couples TRBV12-3 or TRBV12-4 to TRBJ1-1; D may be TRBD1 (5 bases). The V end was cut by 7 bases, the J end by 5 bases, with 14 bases between. This CDR3 spans 13 amino acids.

This clonotype was counted at least ten times. J is TRBJ2-5 and V is TRBV24-1; D is unresolved. The V end was cut by 1 base, the J end by 5 bases, with 16 bases between. Germline CDR1 and CDR2: KGHDR and SFDVKD. This CDR3 region has 16 residues. The CDR3 sequence: CATSDFARSGVETQYF. CDR3 DNA sequence: TGTGCCACCAGTGATTTTGCTCGCTCAGGCGTGGAGACCCAGTACTTC.

This clonotype was recorded at least ten times. Here the CDR3 reads CSVDSGLNYGYTF. The CDR3 bases are TGCAGCGTTGATTCGGGCCTGAACTATGGCTACACCTTC. The V gene is TRBV29-1, the J gene TRBJ1-2; D gene ambiguous. The CDR3 has 13 amino acids. From germline, CDR1 is SQVTM and CDR2 ANQGSEA. V lost 3 bases and J 2 bases, leaving 10 bases between the germline ends.

The V gene is TRBV6-2 or TRBV6-3, the J gene TRBJ1-6; D possibly corresponds to TRBD1 (6 bases). The CDR3 consists of 15 residues. V was pared by 4 bases and J by 4 bases, with 11 bases between. From germline, CDR1 is MNHEY and CDR2 SVGEGT. CDR3 amino acids: CASSFDRIYNSPLHF. The CDR3 DNA follows: TGTGCCAGCAGTTTTGACAGGATTTATAATTCACCCCTCCACTTT.